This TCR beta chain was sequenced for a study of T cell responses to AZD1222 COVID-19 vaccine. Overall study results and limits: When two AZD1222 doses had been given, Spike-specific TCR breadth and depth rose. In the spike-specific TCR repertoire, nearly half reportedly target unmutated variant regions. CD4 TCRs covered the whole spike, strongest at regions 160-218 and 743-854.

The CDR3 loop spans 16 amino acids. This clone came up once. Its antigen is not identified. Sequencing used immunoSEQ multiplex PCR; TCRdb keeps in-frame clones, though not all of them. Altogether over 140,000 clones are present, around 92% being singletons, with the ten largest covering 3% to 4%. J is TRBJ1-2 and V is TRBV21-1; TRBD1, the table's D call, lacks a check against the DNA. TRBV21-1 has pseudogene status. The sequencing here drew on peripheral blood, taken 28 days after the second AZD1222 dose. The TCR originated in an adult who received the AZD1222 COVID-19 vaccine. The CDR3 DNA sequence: TGTGCCAGCAGCAAAGTTACAGGGAGATACGGCTATGGCTACACCTTC. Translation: CASSKVTGRYGYGYTF.